This record covers a single T cell receptor beta chain. This sample was included in a study of blood T cell repertoires in COVID-19. Study-level background: T cells, B-cell-depleted T cells, or PBMCs supplied cDNA or gDNA.

The CDR3 runs 14 residues. Trimming took 3 bases from V and 3 from J, leaving 9 bases between them. Germline V gene sequence: CDR1 SGHTA, CDR2 FQGNSA. Authors' methods: For nucleated cells, counts were estimated from reference gene primer amplification. Libraries were prepared by immunoSEQ multiplex PCR; TCRdb keeps only in-frame clonotypes and omits some of them. The DNA was the basis for D and trimming; V, J and clone size are from that table. The sample holds around 310,000 clones; around 89% are singletons and the top ten take about 3.9%. The material sequenced was peripheral blood. The receptor was derived from a woman aged 45-60 years with active or convalescent COVID-19. The rearrangement links TRBV7-2 to TRBJ2-1, with D maybe TRBD2 (5 bases). This chain's CDR3 is CASSFGSNYNEQFF. Here the CDR3 DNA reads TGTGCCAGCAGCTTTGGGAGTAACTACAATGAGCAGTTCTTC.